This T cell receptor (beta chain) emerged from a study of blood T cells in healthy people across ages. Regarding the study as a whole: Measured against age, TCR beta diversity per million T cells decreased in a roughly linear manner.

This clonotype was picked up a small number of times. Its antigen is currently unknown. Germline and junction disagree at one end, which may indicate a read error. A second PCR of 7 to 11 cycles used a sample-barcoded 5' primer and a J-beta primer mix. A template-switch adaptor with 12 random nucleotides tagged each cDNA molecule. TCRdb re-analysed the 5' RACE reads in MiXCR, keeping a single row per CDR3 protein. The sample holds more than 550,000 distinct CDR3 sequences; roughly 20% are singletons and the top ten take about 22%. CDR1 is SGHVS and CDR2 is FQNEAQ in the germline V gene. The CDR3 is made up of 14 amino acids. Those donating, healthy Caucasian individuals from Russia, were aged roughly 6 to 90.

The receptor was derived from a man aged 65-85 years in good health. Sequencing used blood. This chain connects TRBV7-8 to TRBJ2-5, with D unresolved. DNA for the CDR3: TGTGCCAGCAGCCCCCTTTTTAACCAAGGGACCCAGTACTTC. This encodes CASSPLFNQGTQYF. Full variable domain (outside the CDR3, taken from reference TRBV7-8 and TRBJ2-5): GAGVSQSPRYKVAKRGQDVALRCDPISGHVSLFWYQQALGQGPEFLTYFQNEAQLDKSGLPSDRFFAERPEGSVSTLKIQRTQQEDSAVYLCASSPLFNQGTQYFGPGTRLLVL.